The source of this T cell receptor (beta chain) is a study of blood T cell repertoires in COVID-19. Study-level information: The United States, Italy and Spain provided the acute and convalescent COVID-19 samples.

The V end was cut by 4 bases, the J end by 2 bases, with 15 bases between. This CDR3 has 15 amino acids. Germline V CDR1 and CDR2: SGHAT, FQNNGV. Original handling: Estimation of nucleated cell counts was performed using reference gene primer amplification. The data were produced by immunoSEQ multiplex PCR, yet TCRdb's version contains in-frame clones alone and is incomplete. That table supplies the V and J calls and clone size; D and trimming were determined from the DNA. This table has 150,000 to 200,000 clones, 94% appearing once. The specimen sequenced was peripheral blood. The receptor comes from a man younger than 45 with COVID-19, enrolled during active disease. The genes are TRBV11-2 and TRBJ2-7; perhaps TRBD2 as D (5 bases). CDR3 residues: CASSSELGVTYEQYF. The CDR3 region has the DNA TGTGCCAGCAGCTCGGAACTGGGAGTTACCTACGAGCAGTACTTC.